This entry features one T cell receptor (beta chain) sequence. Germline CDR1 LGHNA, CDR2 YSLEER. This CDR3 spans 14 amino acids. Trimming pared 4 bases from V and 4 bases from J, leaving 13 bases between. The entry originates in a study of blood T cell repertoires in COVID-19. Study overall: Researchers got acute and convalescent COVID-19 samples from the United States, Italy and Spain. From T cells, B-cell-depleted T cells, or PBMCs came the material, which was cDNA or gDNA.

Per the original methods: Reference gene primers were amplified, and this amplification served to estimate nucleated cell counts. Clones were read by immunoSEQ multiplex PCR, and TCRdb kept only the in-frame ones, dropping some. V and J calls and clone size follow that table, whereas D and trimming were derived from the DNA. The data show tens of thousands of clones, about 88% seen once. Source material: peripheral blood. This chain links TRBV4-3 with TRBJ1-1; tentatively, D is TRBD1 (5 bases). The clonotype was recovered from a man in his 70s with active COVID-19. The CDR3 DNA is TGCGCCAGCAGCCCGGCACCCCAGGGCACTGAAGCTTTCTTT. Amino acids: CASSPAPQGTEAFF.